A single sample is the source of the 20 T cell receptor beta chains below, sequenced in a study of blood T cell repertoires in COVID-19. TCRdb's copy holds only in-frame clones and misses some; the assay was immunoSEQ multiplex PCR. This sample yields fewer than 350,000 clones, of which 90% are seen a single time; about 7% belongs to the top ten. Sequenced input: peripheral blood. The receptors shown here come from a woman aged 30 to 39 with COVID-19, enrolled during active disease.

This clone has only a few counts. The chain combines TRBV10-3 with TRBJ1-2, with 8 bases aligning to TRBD1. Germline lookup yields CDR1 ENHRY and CDR2 SYGVKD. V dropped 7 bases and J dropped 4; count of bases not matched to a gene: 8. The CDR3 extends over 14 amino acids. CDR3 DNA: TGTGCCATCACCGGGACAGGAGTTATCTATGGCTACACCTTC. It codes for CAITGTGVIYGYTF.

This clone was observed a handful of times. The chain links TRBV7-9 to TRBJ2-1; 8 bases are shared with TRBD2. The germline CDR1 and CDR2 sequences are SEHNR and FQNEAQ (reference sequence). The CDR3 spans 14 residues. V was pared by 3 bases and J by 5 bases, with 3 bases of the junction left unmatched. The CDR3 protein is CASSFGLAHNEQFF. CDR3 bases: TGTGCCAGCAGCTTCGGACTAGCCCACAATGAGCAGTTCTTC.

This clone turned up a few times. The rearrangement links TRBV10-3 to TRBJ1-1; D perhaps matches TRBD1 (5 bases). The CDR3 sequence is 14 residues long. The germline V and J ends were trimmed by 6 bases and 1 base, with 12 bases remaining between them. Germline CDR1 reads ENHRY; CDR2 reads SYGVKD. The DNA for the CDR3 is TGTGCCATCAGGCGGGACCCTGGGAACACTGAAGCTTTCTTT. The encoded protein is CAIRRDPGNTEAFF.

The rearrangement links TRBV6-5 to TRBJ2-2; TRBD2 aligns across 7 bases. Germline V CDR1 and CDR2: MNHEY, SVGAGI. The trim removed 7 bases at V and 5 bases at J, leaving 7 bases unmatched. The CDR3 length is 14 residues. The DNA of the CDR3 is TGTGCCAGCACCCCGCGGGGAGGGACCGGGGAGCTGTTTTTT. Protein sequence: CASTPRGGTGELFF.

The rearrangement uses TRBV30 and TRBJ2-7; TRBD1 might be the D (6 bases). V lost 4 bases and J lost 7, with 20 bases in between. The CDR3 consists of 14 residues. Germline V gene data show CDR1 as GTSNPN and CDR2 as SVGIG (reference sequence). The DNA of the CDR3 is TGTGCCTGGACCAAACTAGGGGGTGGCGGTGAGCAGTACTTC. Amino acid sequence: CAWTKLGGGGEQYF.

The chain joins TRBV3-1 (or the pseudogene TRBV3-2) to TRBJ1-3; no definite D call. V lost 2 bases, J lost 0 bases, and 17 bases lay in between. The germline V gene has CDR1 LGHDT and CDR2 YNNKEL (reference sequence). CDR3 length equals 18 residues. CDR3 nucleotide sequence: TGTGCCAGCAGCCAATTATTGGGAGGACCGAGCTCTGGAAACACCATATATTTT. This translates into CASSQLLGGPSSGNTIYF.

The rearrangement joins TRBV7-3 to TRBJ2-1; 14 nucleotides match TRBD2. Germline V gene data show CDR1 as SGHTA and CDR2 as FQGTGA. This CDR3 has 14 residues. Trimming at V came to 5 bases and at J to 8 bases, leaving 2 bases not matched to a gene. The CDR3 nucleotides are TGTGCCAGCAGCCCGGGACTAGCGGGAGATGAGCAGTTCTTC. It is translated as CASSPGLAGDEQFF.

The chain recombines TRBV6-5 with TRBJ2-5, with TRBD1 identical over 9 bases. Germline CDR1 MNHEY, CDR2 SVGAGI. The CDR3 sequence is 15 residues long. Trimming removed 5 bases from V and 2 bases from J; junction bases left unmatched: 6. The DNA for the CDR3 is TGTGCCAGCAGTCCAGGACAGGGGACACAAGAGACCCAGTACTTC. It encodes CASSPGQGTQETQYF.

The rearrangement joins TRBV19 to TRBJ1-2, with TRBD1 matching 7 bases. Per the germline V gene, CDR1 is LNHDA and CDR2 is SQIVND (reference sequence). This CDR3 comprises 13 residues. Trimming at V came to 3 bases and at J to 5 bases, leaving 3 bases not matched to a gene. The CDR3 protein is CASSIPGQYGYTF. The CDR3 nucleotides are TGTGCCAGTAGTATTCCGGGACAGTATGGCTACACCTTC.

The chain joins TRBV24-1 to TRBJ2-1; 7 bases map to TRBD2. With 7 bases clipped from V and 9 bases from J, the junction kept 11 bases outside the gene matches. Germline values: CDR1 KGHDR, CDR2 SFDVKD. This CDR3 comprises 14 residues. The CDR3 DNA is TGTGCCACCAGCCTAGCGGACACCCGAGGTGAGCAGTTCTTC. This encodes CATSLADTRGEQFF.

On this clone: The junction departs from germline at one end; a sequencing error may be responsible. Other nucleotide sequences in the sample specify the same CDR3. The chain carries TRBV30 and TRBJ2-7; 8 bases align to TRBD1. This CDR3 region has 11 residues. CDR1 GTSNPN and CDR2 SVGIG come from the germline V gene (reference sequence). The CDR3 DNA reads as TGTGCCTGGGGACAGGGAGGAGAGCAATACTTC. As protein: CAWGQGGEQYF.

This sequence joins TRBV28 and TRBJ1-1; no clear D gene. This CDR3 is built from 17 residues. Germline V gene lookup returns CDR1 MDHEN and CDR2 SYDVKM. The ends were cut back, 3 bases at V and 2 bases at J, with 19 bases in the middle. CDR3 in amino acids: CASSLPRVGGPNTEAFF. CDR3 nucleotide sequence: TGTGCCAGCAGTTTGCCTCGCGTAGGTGGGCCCAACACTGAAGCTTTCTTT.

This clone was found a few times. The rearrangement links TRBV5-1 to TRBJ2-2; 8 bases are a match to TRBD1. The J segment lost 6 bases and the V segment lost 7 bases, leaving 8 bases of the junction unmatched. The CDR3 is 14 residues long. CDR1 is SGHRS and CDR2 is YFSETQ in the germline V gene. CDR3 sequence: CASSGQGGAGELFF. CDR3 nucleotide sequence: TGCGCCAGCTCCGGACAGGGTGGCGCCGGGGAGCTGTTTTTT. Combining the CDR3 with reference TRBV5-1 and TRBJ2-2 gives the whole variable domain KAGVTQTPRYLIKTRGQQVTLSCSPISGHRSVSWYQQTPGQGLQFLFEYFSETQRNKGNFPGRFSGRQFSNSRSEMNVSTLELGDSALYLCASSGQGGAGELFFGEGSRLTVL.

The chain carries TRBV2 and TRBJ1-2; D unclear. Germline CDR1 reads SNHLY; CDR2 reads FYNNEI. The V end lost 3 bases, the J end lost 4 bases, and 12 bases lay between the germline ends. The CDR3 sequence is 14 residues long. CDR3 coding DNA: TGTGCCAGCAGTGATGGAGGGTTGAGCTATGGCTACACCTTC. This sequence encodes CASSDGGLSYGYTF.

The chain has TRBV5-4 and TRBJ2-1, with 9 positions matching TRBD2. Germline V gene lookup returns CDR1 SGHNT and CDR2 YYREEE (reference sequence). J was trimmed by 4 bases and V by 0 bases; bases with no gene match: 5. This CDR3 is built from 16 residues. The CDR3, as DNA: TGTGCCAGCAGCTTGGCCGGGCGGGGGGGGTACAATGAGCAGTTCTTC. This encodes CASSLAGRGGYNEQFF.

The rearrangement joins TRBV19 to TRBJ2-1, with 9 positions matching TRBD1. With V trimmed by 3 bases and J by 5 bases, 8 bases remained unmatched. The CDR3 is 16 amino acids. The V gene's germline CDR1 is LNHDA and CDR2 SQIVND (reference sequence). CDR3 coding DNA: TGTGCCAGTAGTATCACAGGGGGCGCGAGGGACAATGAGCAGTTCTTC. Encoded protein: CASSITGGARDNEQFF.

This clone was seen a few times. V and J are TRBV27 and TRBJ2-7; the match to TRBD2 covers 12 bases. Germline V lookup: CDR1 MNHEY, CDR2 SMNVEV (reference sequence). Unmatched junction bases numbered 8, after V lost 2 bases and J lost 3 bases. The CDR3 is made up of 17 amino acids. CDR3 residues: CASSLRGGLAGLYEQYF. DNA of the CDR3: TGTGCCAGCAGTTTAAGAGGCGGACTAGCGGGGCTCTACGAGCAGTACTTC.

The chain employs TRBV6-5 and TRBJ1-2; maybe TRBD1 (6 bases). Germline values: CDR1 MNHEY, CDR2 SVGAGI. Trimming took 6 bases from V and 4 from J, leaving 15 bases between them. The CDR3 contains 14 residues. The CDR3 nucleotides are TGTGCCAGCAGCGGTACAGGGAGAGGCTATGGCTACACCTTC. Encoded protein: CASSGTGRGYGYTF.

The chain joins TRBV19 to TRBJ1-5; D may be TRBD1 (5 bases). The length of the CDR3 is 13 residues. The V and J ends lost 3 bases and 6 bases respectively, with 9 bases between them. Germline values: CDR1 LNHDA, CDR2 SQIVND (reference sequence). CDR3 sequence reads: CASSIQGVQPQHF. CDR3 bases: TGTGCCAGTAGTATCCAAGGGGTTCAGCCCCAGCATTTT. The variable domain in full, with the rest retrieved from reference TRBV19 and TRBJ1-5, is DGGITQSPKYLFRKEGQNVTLSCEQNLNHDAMYWYRQDPGQGLRLIYYSQIVNDFQKGDIAEGYSVSREKKESFPLTVTSAQKNPTAFYLCASSIQGVQPQHFGDGTRLSIL.

V and J are TRBV6-6 and TRBJ1-5; 7 bases match TRBD1. This CDR3 has 17 residues. Per germline, CDR1 MNHNY and CDR2 SVGAGI (reference sequence). Trimming cost V 5 bases and J 3 bases; bases outside gene matches: 13. CDR3 in DNA: TGTGCCAGCAGTCGCAACCCATCCGGGACAGCCAATCAGCCCCAGCATTTT. Translated, it gives CASSRNPSGTANQPQHF.